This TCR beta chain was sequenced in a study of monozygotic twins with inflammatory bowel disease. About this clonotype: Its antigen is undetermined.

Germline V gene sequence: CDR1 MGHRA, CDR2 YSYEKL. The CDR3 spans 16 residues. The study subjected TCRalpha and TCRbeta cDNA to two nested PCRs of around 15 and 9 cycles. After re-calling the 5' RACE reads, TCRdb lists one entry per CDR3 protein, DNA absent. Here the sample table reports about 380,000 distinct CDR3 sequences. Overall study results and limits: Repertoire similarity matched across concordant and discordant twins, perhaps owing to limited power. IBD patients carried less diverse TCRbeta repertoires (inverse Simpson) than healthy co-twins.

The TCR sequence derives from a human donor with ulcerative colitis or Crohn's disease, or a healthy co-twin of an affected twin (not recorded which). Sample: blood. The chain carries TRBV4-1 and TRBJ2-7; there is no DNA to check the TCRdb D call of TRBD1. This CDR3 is CASSQGPRDKTYEQYF.